These 25 T cell receptor beta chains were sequenced from one sample in a study of T cells in women clearing cervical HPV infection. This table comes from immunoSEQ multiplex PCR, and its TCRdb copy is limited to in-frame clones, with some not included. The sample's table shows approximately 22,000 clones. Specimen: blood buffy coat. The receptors were gathered from a woman between 18 and 69 years old with a cervical HPV16 infection that either progressed to CIN3+ or cleared (not recorded which).

With regard to this clone: The sequenced fragment ends 3 residues before the CDR3 boundary, so the rest is inferred from the germline J gene. This chain joins TRBV7-2 and TRBJ2-7, with a possible D match to TRBD1 (6 bases). The CDR3 is 14 amino acids. CDR1 and CDR2 (germline): SGHTA, FQGNSA. V was trimmed by 0 bases and J by 3 bases, leaving 9 bases between them. The sequenced part of the CDR3 DNA is TGTGCCAGCAGCTTAGCGGGACAAAACTACGAG. This gives the protein CASSLAGQNYE. The whole CDR3 sequence reads CASSLAGQNYEQYF.

As for this clone: Coverage ceases 3 residues before the CDR3 finishes, and the germline J gene fills in the end. V and J are TRBV29-1 and TRBJ2-5; 7 positions agree with TRBD2. The CDR3 extends over 16 amino acids. The ends lost 0 bases at V and 6 bases at J; junction bases unmatched: 13. Germline lookup yields CDR1 SQVTM and CDR2 ANQGSEA. CDR3: CSVEDAGAGWMQTQYF. The covered CDR3 bases are TGCAGCGTTGAAGATGCCGGAGCGGGGTGGATGCAGACC.

Concerning this clone itself: The read stops 3 residues short of the end of the CDR3; the missing end is completed from the germline J gene. J is TRBJ1-1 and V is TRBV2, with D possibly matching TRBD1 (6 bases). This CDR3 has 15 amino acids. V was cut by 4 bases and J by 6 bases, with 18 bases left in between. The germline CDR1 and CDR2 sequences are SNHLY and FYNNEI. The CDR3 bases that were read are TGTGCCAGCAGTGTAGAACAGGGTCTTCGGGCTGAA. This encodes CASSVEQGLRAE. The whole CDR3 is CASSVEQGLRAEAFF.

With regard to this clone: The read finishes 3 residues shy of the CDR3 end, and the germline J gene is used to complete it. The rearrangement joins TRBV5-1 to TRBJ2-5; 7 nucleotides line up with TRBD1. This CDR3 is built from 15 residues. Per germline, CDR1 SGHRS and CDR2 YFSETQ. The V segment lost 2 bases and the J segment 4 bases; nucleotides outside the gene matches: 8. Partial CDR3 DNA: TGCGCCAGCAGCTTTCAGGGGGACGTTCCAGAGACC. Protein: CASSFQGDVPET. The entire CDR3 reads CASSFQGDVPETQYF.

As for this clone: The read comes to an end 3 residues before the CDR3 does, leaving the germline J gene to fill in the end. The chain joins TRBV11-2 to TRBJ2-7; TRBD1 might be the D (6 bases). Per germline, CDR1 SGHAT and CDR2 FQNNGV. Trimming pared 4 bases from V and 6 bases from J, leaving 13 bases between. The CDR3 extends over 13 amino acids. The CDR3: CASSWDNGSEQYF. Incomplete CDR3 DNA: TGTGCCAGCAGCTGGGACAATGGCTCCGAG.

In the case of this clone: Sequencing ends 3 residues short of the CDR3 end; the germline J gene provides the rest. This chain links TRBV2 with TRBJ1-5; 8 nucleotides match TRBD1. Germline CDR1 reads SNHLY; CDR2 reads FYNNEI. The CDR3 is made up of 13 amino acids. The V and J ends lost 6 bases and 7 bases, in that order; junction bases with no gene match: 5. CDR3 region: CASRGQGGQPQHF. CDR3 DNA (partial): TGTGCCAGCAGAGGACAGGGAGGCCAGCCC.

As regards this clone: The read terminates 3 residues ahead of where the CDR3 ends, so the germline J gene completes it. V gene TRBV20-1 combines with J gene TRBJ1-4; 7 bases fit TRBD1. CDR3 length: 15 amino acids. Germline V gene sequence: CDR1 DFQATT, CDR2 SNEGSKA (reference sequence). Trimming at V came to 2 bases and at J to 5 bases, leaving 8 bases not matched to a gene. The chain's CDR3 is CSARLTGTANEKLFF. The sequenced part of the CDR3 DNA is TGCAGTGCTAGACTTACCGGGACAGCAAATGAAAAA.

Regarding this clone: The read stops 3 residues short of the end of the CDR3; the missing end is completed from the germline J gene. J is TRBJ2-1 and V is TRBV12-3 or TRBV12-4; TRBD2 matches 9 bases. This CDR3 has 15 residues. V lost 2 bases, J lost 7 bases, and 6 bases stayed unmatched. CDR3 amino acids: CASSLYTSGRNEQFF. Incomplete CDR3 DNA: TGTGCCAGCAGTTTATATACTAGCGGGCGGAATGAG.

Notes on this clone: The sequence runs out 3 residues before the end of the CDR3; the remainder is reconstructed from the germline J gene. The chain carries TRBV19 and TRBJ2-3, with TRBD1 as a possible D gene (5 bases). This CDR3 contains 14 residues. Germline V CDR1 and CDR2: LNHDA, SQIVND (reference sequence). Deletions cut 4 bases from V and 2 bases from J, with 10 bases between. The part of the CDR3 DNA that was read is TGTGCCAGTAGTAGACGACAGACCACAGATACG. Translation gives CASSRRQTTDT. The entire CDR3 protein is CASSRRQTTDTQYF.

In regard to this clone: The read halts 3 residues ahead of the CDR3 end, with the missing end drawn from the germline J gene. This sequence joins TRBV7-9 and TRBJ2-7; TRBD2 matches at 8 bases. CDR1 and CDR2 from the germline V gene are SEHNR and FQNEAQ (reference sequence). V dropped 6 bases and J dropped 2; count of bases not matched to a gene: 9. The CDR3 is 15 residues long. The CDR3 loop is CASRYGTSGAYEQYF. The covered CDR3 bases are TGTGCCAGCAGGTATGGGACTAGTGGGGCCTACGAG. The full variable domain, with the rest looked up from reference TRBV7-9 and TRBJ2-7, is DTGVSQNPRHKITKRGQNVTFRCDPISEHNRLYWYRQTLGQGPEFLTYFQNEAQLEKSRLLSDRFSAERPKGSFSTLEIQRTEQGDSAMYLCASRYGTSGAYEQYFGPGTRLTVT.

Comments on this clone: The read gets to within 3 residues of the CDR3 end, and the germline J gene fills in the rest. This chain connects TRBV7-6 to TRBJ2-3; TRBD1 matches at 9 bases. This CDR3 has 15 amino acids. The ends lost 6 bases at V and 6 bases at J; junction bases unmatched: 10. From germline, CDR1 is SGHVS and CDR2 FNYEAQ. The CDR3: CASSSAGTGIDTQYF. Partial CDR3 DNA: TGTGCCAGCAGTTCTGCTGGGACAGGGATCGATACG.

About this clone itself: The CDR3 end lies 3 residues beyond the end of the read and is filled in from the germline J gene. The chain uses TRBV6-1 and TRBJ1-2; 9 bases match TRBD1. The CDR3 totals 14 residues. With V trimmed by 4 bases and J by 7 bases, 7 bases remained unmatched. From germline, CDR1 is MNHNS and CDR2 SASEGT. Incomplete CDR3 DNA: TGTGCCAGCAGTGGTCACGGGACAGGGTCTGGC. Encoded protein: CASSGHGTGSG. The CDR3 in its entirety is CASSGHGTGSGYTF.

As concerns this clone: The read stops 3 residues short of the end of the CDR3; the missing end is completed from the germline J gene. The chain combines TRBV20-1 with TRBJ2-4; D not certain. Germline CDR1 DFQATT, CDR2 SNEGSKA (reference sequence). The V end lost 6 bases, the J end lost 7 bases, and 13 bases lay between the germline ends. This CDR3 contains 12 residues. The CDR3 bases that were read are TGCAGTGCACCTACTTCCGGGAACATT. Translating it yields CSAPTSGNI. From start to end, the CDR3 is CSAPTSGNIQYF.

About this clone itself: Read coverage stops 3 residues before the CDR3 terminus; the germline J gene supplies the remainder. The chain joins TRBV19 to TRBJ2-1, with D unresolved. Germline CDR1 reads LNHDA; CDR2 reads SQIVND (reference sequence). The CDR3 has 10 amino acids. V lost 8 bases and J lost 6, with 5 bases in between. The CDR3 sequence is CASGLNEQFF. The part of the CDR3 DNA that was read is TGTGCCAGTGGCCTCAATGAG.

To note about this clone: The read terminates 3 residues before the CDR3 end, so the remaining end is supplied by the germline J gene. V gene TRBV12-3 or TRBV12-4 combines with J gene TRBJ2-2, with D hard to call. Trimming removed 5 bases at V and 5 bases at J, with 9 bases between. The CDR3 covers 13 residues. CDR3 sequence reads: CASSPALTGELFF. The CDR3 DNA, read in part, is TGTGCCAGCAGTCCAGCGTTGACCGGGGAG.

Worth noting for this clone: The read terminates 3 residues before the CDR3 end, so the remaining end is supplied by the germline J gene. This sequence joins TRBV5-1 and TRBJ1-1, with no clear D. V dropped 0 bases and J dropped 4 bases, with 13 bases sitting between them. Per germline, CDR1 SGHRS and CDR2 YFSETQ. This CDR3 has 15 residues. CDR3 in amino acids: CASSLDGDRSTEAFF. The CDR3 DNA, read in part, is TGCGCCAGCAGCTTGGACGGGGATCGTAGCACTGAA. Together with reference TRBV5-1 and TRBJ1-1, the CDR3 gives the full variable domain: KAGVTQTPRYLIKTRGQQVTLSCSPISGHRSVSWYQQTPGQGLQFLFEYFSETQRNKGNFPGRFSGRQFSNSRSEMNVSTLELGDSALYLCASSLDGDRSTEAFFGQGTRLTVV.

To note about this clone: Read sequence stops 3 residues before the CDR3 end, and the germline J gene provides the missing end. The genes are TRBV7-9 and TRBJ2-7, with D unclear. Germline assignment: CDR1 SEHNR and CDR2 FQNEAQ (reference sequence). CDR3 length equals 14 residues. The V and J ends lost 5 bases and 1 base respectively, with 12 bases between them. CDR3 bases read: TGTGCCAGCAGCCCCGCCTCCGGGTCCTACGAG. It specifies CASSPASGSYE. The whole CDR3 protein is CASSPASGSYEQYF. Filled out from reference TRBV7-9 and TRBJ2-7, the complete variable domain reads DTGVSQNPRHKITKRGQNVTFRCDPISEHNRLYWYRQTLGQGPEFLTYFQNEAQLEKSRLLSDRFSAERPKGSFSTLEIQRTEQGDSAMYLCASSPASGSYEQYFGPGTRLTVT.

About this clone: The CDR3 end lies 3 residues beyond the end of the read and is filled in from the germline J gene. V usage is TRBV5-1 and J usage is TRBJ1-5; D perhaps matches TRBD1 (5 bases). The germline CDR1 and CDR2 sequences are SGHRS and YFSETQ. The CDR3 extends over 15 amino acids. V was clipped by 0 bases and J by 6 bases, with 13 bases between them. Partial CDR3 DNA: TGCGCCAGCAGCTTGGAAGGTAGGGGTGGTCAGCCC. Its translation: CASSLEGRGGQP. The CDR3, in full, reads CASSLEGRGGQPQHF.

About this clone itself: The sequence runs out 3 residues before the end of the CDR3; the remainder is reconstructed from the germline J gene. This chain connects TRBV9 to TRBJ2-7, with D possibly TRBD2 on 6 matching bases. The germline V gene has CDR1 SGDLS and CDR2 YYNGEE. This CDR3 comprises 14 residues. V lost 4 bases to trimming and J lost 2 bases, with 13 bases between them. This CDR3 reads CASSPRDFPYEQYF. The covered CDR3 bases are TGTGCCAGCAGCCCCAGGGACTTTCCCTACGAG. The variable domain in full, with the rest retrieved from reference TRBV9 and TRBJ2-7, is DSGVTQTPKHLITATGQRVTLRCSPRSGDLSVYWYQQSLDQGLQFLIQYYNGEERAKGNILERFSAQQFPDLHSELNLSSLELGDSALYFCASSPRDFPYEQYFGPGTRLTVT.

In the case of this clone: The CDR3 end is not reached by the read, which stops 3 residues before it; the germline J gene fills it in. The rearrangement uses TRBV7-8 and TRBJ2-1; 7 bases line up with TRBD2. Germline V gives CDR1 SGHVS, CDR2 FQNEAQ. This CDR3 has 15 residues. J was trimmed by 7 bases and V by 5 bases; bases with no gene match: 11. CDR3: CASSKTSIWANEQFF. The DNA read from the CDR3 is TGTGCCAGCAGCAAGACTAGCATTTGGGCAAATGAG. The variable domain in full, with the rest retrieved from reference TRBV7-8 and TRBJ2-1, is GAGVSQSPRYKVAKRGQDVALRCDPISGHVSLFWYQQALGQGPEFLTYFQNEAQLDKSGLPSDRFFAERPEGSVSTLKIQRTQQEDSAVYLCASSKTSIWANEQFFGPGTRLTVL.

As regards this clone: The CDR3 end falls 3 residues outside the read, so it is completed with the germline J gene. The V and J genes are TRBV20-1 and TRBJ1-1; D is unclear. CDR3 size: 13 residues. Trimming pared 0 bases from V and 4 bases from J, leaving 9 bases between. The germline gives CDR1 DFQATT, CDR2 SNEGSKA (reference sequence). CDR3 amino acids: CSARDQRGTEAFF. The CDR3 DNA, read in part, is TGCAGTGCTAGAGATCAACGGGGCACTGAA.

Regarding this clone: The observed sequence ends 3 residues before the CDR3 terminus, with the missing tail filled in from the germline J gene. The chain couples TRBV19 to TRBJ2-1, with 10 nucleotides matching TRBD2. V shed 5 bases, J shed 9 bases, and the junction held 13 bases outside the gene matches. CDR1 is LNHDA, CDR2 SQIVND, per germline (reference sequence). This CDR3 spans 16 amino acids. The sequenced part of the CDR3 DNA is TGTGCCAGTAGTTTTGTCGGGCTAGCGGGAGTAGGTGAG. This sequence encodes CASSFVGLAGVGE. Given in full, the CDR3 is CASSFVGLAGVGEQFF.

This clone is medium-sized by frequency. The missing CDR3 end, 3 residues past where the read stops, is filled in from the germline J gene. The rearrangement uses TRBV7-9 and TRBJ2-1; 10 bases fit TRBD2. Germline V gene data show CDR1 as SEHNR and CDR2 as FQNEAQ (reference sequence). The length of the CDR3 is 15 residues. V lost 3 bases and J lost 5; bases outside the gene matches: 4. The CDR3 bases that were read are TGTGCCAGCAGCTTGGTAGCGGGGGGTAACAATGAG. Its protein product is CASSLVAGGNNE. The whole CDR3 sequence is CASSLVAGGNNEQFF.

Of note for this clone: The sequence runs out 3 residues before the end of the CDR3; the remainder is reconstructed from the germline J gene. The V call is TRBV2, the J call TRBJ1-4, with a weak D call TRBD1 (6 bases). CDR3 length: 13 residues. Germline CDR1 is SNHLY and CDR2 is FYNNEI. Between the trimmed V and J ends, which lost 7 bases and 4 bases, there was a span of 10 bases. CDR3 DNA (partial): TGTGCCAGCATGACGGACAGTAATGAAAAA. Encoded protein: CASMTDSNEK. The complete CDR3 sequence is CASMTDSNEKLFF.

Considering frequency, this clone is medium-sized (0.01 to 0.1%). The CDR3 end lies 3 residues beyond the end of the read and is filled in from the germline J gene. This chain uses TRBV19 with TRBJ2-4; possible D gene TRBD1, 6 bases. V was pared by 6 bases and J by 7 bases, with 16 bases between. Per the germline V gene, CDR1 is LNHDA and CDR2 is SQIVND (reference sequence). CDR3 length: 14 residues. CDR3 bases read: TGTGCCAGTAGCCTACAGGGTAGGGGGAACATT. Translation: CASSLQGRGNI. In full, the CDR3 reads CASSLQGRGNIQYF.